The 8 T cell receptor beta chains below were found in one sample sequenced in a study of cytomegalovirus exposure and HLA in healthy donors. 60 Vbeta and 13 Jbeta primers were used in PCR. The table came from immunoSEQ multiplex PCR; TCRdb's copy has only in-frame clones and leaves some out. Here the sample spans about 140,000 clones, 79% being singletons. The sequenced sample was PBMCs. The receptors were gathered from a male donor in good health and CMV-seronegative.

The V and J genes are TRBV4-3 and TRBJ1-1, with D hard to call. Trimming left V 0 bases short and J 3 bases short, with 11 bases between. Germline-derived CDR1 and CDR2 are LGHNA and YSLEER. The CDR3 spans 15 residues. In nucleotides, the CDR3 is TGCGCCAGCAGCCAAGATGGTACGGGGTACACTGAAGCTTTCTTT. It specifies CASSQDGTGYTEAFF.

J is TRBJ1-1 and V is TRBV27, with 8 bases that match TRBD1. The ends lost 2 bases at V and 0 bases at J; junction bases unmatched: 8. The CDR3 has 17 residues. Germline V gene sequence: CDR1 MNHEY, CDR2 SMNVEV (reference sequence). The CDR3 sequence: CASSLIWTGTMNTEAFF. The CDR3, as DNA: TGTGCCAGCAGTTTAATTTGGACAGGGACTATGAACACTGAAGCTTTCTTT.

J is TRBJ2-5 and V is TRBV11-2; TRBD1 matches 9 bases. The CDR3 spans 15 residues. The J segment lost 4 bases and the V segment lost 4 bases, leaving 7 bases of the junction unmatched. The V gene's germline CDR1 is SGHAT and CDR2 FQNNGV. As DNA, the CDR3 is TGTGCCAGCAGCTCCTACAGGGGGCGCGGAGAGACCCAGTACTTC. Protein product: CASSSYRGRGETQYF.

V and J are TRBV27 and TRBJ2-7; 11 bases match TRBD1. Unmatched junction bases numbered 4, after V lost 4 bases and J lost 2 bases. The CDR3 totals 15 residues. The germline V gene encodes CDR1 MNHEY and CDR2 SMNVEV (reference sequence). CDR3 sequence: CASSSRTGGAYEQYF. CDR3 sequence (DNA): TGTGCCAGCAGTTCCCGGACAGGGGGCGCCTACGAGCAGTACTTC.

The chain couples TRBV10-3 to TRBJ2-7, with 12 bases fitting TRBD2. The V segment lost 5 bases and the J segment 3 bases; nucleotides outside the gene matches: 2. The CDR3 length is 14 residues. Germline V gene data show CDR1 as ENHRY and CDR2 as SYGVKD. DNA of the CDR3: TGTGCCATCAGTTTGACTAGCGGGAGCTACGAGCAGTACTTC. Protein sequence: CAISLTSGSYEQYF.

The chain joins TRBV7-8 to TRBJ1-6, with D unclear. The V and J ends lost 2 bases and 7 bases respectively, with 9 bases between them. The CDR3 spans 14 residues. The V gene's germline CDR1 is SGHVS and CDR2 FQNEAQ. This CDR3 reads CASSLSLGNSPLHF. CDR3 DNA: TGTGCCAGCAGCTTATCTCTAGGAAATTCACCCCTCCACTTT.

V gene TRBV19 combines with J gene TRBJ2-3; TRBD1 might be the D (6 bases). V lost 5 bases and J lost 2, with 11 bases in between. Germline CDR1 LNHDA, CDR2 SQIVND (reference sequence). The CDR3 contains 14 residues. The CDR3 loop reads CASSVGQLTDTQYF. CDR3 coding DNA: TGTGCCAGTAGTGTCGGACAGCTCACAGATACGCAGTATTTT.

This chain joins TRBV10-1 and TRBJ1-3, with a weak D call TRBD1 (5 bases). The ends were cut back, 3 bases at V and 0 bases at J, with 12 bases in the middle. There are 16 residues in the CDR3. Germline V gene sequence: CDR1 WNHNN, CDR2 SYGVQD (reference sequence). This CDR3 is CASSDSGLNSGNTIYF. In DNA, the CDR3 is TGCGCCAGCAGTGATTCGGGACTGAACTCTGGAAACACCATATATTTT.